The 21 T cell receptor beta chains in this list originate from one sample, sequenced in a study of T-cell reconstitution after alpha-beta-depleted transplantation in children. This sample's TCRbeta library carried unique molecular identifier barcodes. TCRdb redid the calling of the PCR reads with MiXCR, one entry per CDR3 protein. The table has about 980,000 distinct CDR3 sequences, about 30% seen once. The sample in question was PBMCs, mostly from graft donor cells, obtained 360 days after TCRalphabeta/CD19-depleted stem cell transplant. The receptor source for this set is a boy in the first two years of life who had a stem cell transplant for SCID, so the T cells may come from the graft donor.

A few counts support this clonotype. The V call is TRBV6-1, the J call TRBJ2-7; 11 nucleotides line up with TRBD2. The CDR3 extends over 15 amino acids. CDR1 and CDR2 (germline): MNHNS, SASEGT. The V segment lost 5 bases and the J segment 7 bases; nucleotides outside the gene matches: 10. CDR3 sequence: CASSHSGGAMREQYF. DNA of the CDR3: TGTGCCAGCAGTCATAGCGGGGGGGCGATGAGGGAGCAGTACTTC.

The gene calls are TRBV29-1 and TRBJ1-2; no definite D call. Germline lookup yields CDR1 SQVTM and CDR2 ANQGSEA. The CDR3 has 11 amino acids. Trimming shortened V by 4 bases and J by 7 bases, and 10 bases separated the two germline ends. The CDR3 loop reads CSVADAPGYTF. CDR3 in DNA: TGCAGCGTTGCGGACGCCCCTGGCTACACCTTC.

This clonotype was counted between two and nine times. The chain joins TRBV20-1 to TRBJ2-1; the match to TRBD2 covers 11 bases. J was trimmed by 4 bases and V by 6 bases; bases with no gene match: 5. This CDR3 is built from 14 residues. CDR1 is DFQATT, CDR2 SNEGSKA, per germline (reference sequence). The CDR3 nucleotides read TGCAGTGCGAAAAGACTAGCGGGATACAATGAGCAGTTCTTC. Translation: CSAKRLAGYNEQFF.

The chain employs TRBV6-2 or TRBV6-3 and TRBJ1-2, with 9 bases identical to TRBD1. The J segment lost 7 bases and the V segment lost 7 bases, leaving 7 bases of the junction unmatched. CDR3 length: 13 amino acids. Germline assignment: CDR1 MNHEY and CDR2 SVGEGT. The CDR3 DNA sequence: TGTGCCAGCACACAGGGGGCGCATTTTGGCTACACCTTC. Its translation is CASTQGAHFGYTF.

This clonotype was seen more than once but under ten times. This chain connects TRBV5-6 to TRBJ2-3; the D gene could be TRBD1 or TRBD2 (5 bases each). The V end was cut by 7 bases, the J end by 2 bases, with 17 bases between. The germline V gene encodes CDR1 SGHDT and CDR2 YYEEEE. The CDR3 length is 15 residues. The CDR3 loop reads CASGTGGGHTDTQYF. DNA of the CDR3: TGTGCCAGCGGAACTGGAGGAGGACACACAGATACGCAGTATTTT.

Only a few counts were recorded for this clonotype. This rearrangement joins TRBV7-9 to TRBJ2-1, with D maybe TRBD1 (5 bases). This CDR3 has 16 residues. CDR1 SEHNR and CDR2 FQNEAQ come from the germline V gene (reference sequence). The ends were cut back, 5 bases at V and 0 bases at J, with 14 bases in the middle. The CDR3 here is CASSQTGLFSYNEQFF. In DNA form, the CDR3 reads TGTGCCAGCAGCCAAACAGGCCTCTTCTCCTACAATGAGCAGTTCTTC.

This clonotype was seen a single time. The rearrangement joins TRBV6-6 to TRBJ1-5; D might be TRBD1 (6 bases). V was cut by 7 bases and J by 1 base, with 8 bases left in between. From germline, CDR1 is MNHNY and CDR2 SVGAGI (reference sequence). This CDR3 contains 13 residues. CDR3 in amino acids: CASKTGSNQPQHF. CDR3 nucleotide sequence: TGTGCCAGCAAAACAGGGAGCAATCAGCCCCAGCATTTT.

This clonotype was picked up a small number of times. The CDR3, as DNA: TGTGCCAGCAGCGCGGAGGGATGGGCCGGGGAGCTGTTTTTT. Its protein product is CASSAEGWAGELFF. The chain uses TRBV7-2 and TRBJ2-2; possible D gene TRBD2, 6 bases. The germline V gene encodes CDR1 SGHTA and CDR2 FQGNSA. V dropped 5 bases and J dropped 6 bases, with 13 bases sitting between them. This CDR3 comprises 14 residues.

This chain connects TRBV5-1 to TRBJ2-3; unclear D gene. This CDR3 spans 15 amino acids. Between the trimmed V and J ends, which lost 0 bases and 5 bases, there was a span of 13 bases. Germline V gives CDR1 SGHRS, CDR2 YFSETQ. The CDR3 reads CASSLGPKFVDTQYF. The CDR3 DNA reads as TGCGCCAGCAGCTTGGGCCCGAAGTTCGTAGATACGCAGTATTTT.

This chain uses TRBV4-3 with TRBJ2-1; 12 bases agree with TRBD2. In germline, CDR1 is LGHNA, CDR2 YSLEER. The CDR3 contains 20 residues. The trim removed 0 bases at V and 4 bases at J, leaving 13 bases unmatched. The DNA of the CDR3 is TGCGCCAGCAGCCAAGAGTCCCCGGGACTAGCGGGCTCACTGTACAATGAGCAGTTCTTC. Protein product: CASSQESPGLAGSLYNEQFF.

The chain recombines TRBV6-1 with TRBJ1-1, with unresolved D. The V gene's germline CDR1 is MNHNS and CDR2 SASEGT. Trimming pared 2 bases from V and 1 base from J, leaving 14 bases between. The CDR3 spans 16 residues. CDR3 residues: CASSELVRGRNTEAFF. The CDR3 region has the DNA TGTGCCAGCAGTGAATTAGTCCGGGGAAGGAACACTGAAGCTTTCTTT.

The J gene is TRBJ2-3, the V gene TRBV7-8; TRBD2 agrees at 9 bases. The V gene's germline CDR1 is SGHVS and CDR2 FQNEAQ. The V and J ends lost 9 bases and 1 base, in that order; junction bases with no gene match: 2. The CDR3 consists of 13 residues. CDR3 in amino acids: CASKRGGTDTQYF. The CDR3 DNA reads TGTGCCAGTAAGCGGGGGGGCACAGATACGCAGTATTTT.

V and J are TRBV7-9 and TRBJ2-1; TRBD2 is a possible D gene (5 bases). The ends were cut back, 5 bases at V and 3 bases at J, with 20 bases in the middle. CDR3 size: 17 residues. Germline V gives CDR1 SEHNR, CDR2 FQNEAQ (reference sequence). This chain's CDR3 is CASSRSGLRDVYNEQFF. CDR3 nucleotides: TGTGCCAGCAGCCGCAGTGGGCTGAGGGATGTCTACAATGAGCAGTTCTTC.

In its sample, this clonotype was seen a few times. CDR3 DNA: TGTGCCAGCAGCTTCGGGGACAGGGTTTCCACAGATACGCAGTATTTT. This codes for CASSFGDRVSTDTQYF. The genes are TRBV5-5 and TRBJ2-3, with 9 positions matching TRBD1. With V trimmed by 2 bases and J by 2 bases, 6 bases remained unmatched. Germline assignment: CDR1 SGHKS and CDR2 YYEKEE (reference sequence). This CDR3 region has 16 residues.

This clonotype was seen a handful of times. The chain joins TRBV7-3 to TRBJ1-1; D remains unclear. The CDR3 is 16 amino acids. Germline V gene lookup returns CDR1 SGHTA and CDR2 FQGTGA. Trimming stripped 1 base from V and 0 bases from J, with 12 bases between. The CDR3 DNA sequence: TGTGCCAGCAGCTTAAGTAGTGTCCGCCTGAACACTGAAGCTTTCTTT. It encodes CASSLSSVRLNTEAFF.

CDR3 nucleotides: TGTGCCAGCAAGGGGGGAATGTCTAATGGCTACACCTTC. Translation gives CASKGGMSNGYTF. This sequence joins TRBV12-3 or TRBV12-4 and TRBJ1-2, with D possibly being TRBD1 (6 bases). Trimming cost V 7 bases and J 6 bases, with 15 bases left between them. The CDR3 spans 13 residues.

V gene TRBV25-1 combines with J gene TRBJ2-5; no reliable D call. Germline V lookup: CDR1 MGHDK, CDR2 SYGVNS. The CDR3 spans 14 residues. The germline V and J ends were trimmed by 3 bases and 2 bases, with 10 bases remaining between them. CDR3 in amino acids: CASSDFWGQETQYF. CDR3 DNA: TGTGCCAGCAGTGACTTCTGGGGACAAGAGACCCAGTACTTC. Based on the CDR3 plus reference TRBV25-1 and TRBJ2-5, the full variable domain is EADIYQTPRYLVIGTGKKITLECSQTMGHDKMYWYQQDPGMELHLIHYSYGVNSTEKGDLSSESTVSRIRTEHFPLTLESARPSHTSQYLCASSDFWGQETQYFGPGTRLLVL.

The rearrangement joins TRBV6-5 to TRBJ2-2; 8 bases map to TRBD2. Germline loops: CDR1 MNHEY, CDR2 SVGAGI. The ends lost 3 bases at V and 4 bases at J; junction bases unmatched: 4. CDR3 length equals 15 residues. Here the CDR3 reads CASSYQAGATGELFF. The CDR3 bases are TGTGCCAGCAGTTATCAAGCGGGGGCCACCGGGGAGCTGTTTTTT.

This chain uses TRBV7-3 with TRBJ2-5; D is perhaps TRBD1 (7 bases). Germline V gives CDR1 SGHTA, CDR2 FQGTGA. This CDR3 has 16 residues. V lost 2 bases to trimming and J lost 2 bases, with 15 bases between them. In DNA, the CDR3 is TGTGCCAGCAGCTTAGGGGGGACAGCGTTGCAAGAGACCCAGTACTTC. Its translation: CASSLGGTALQETQYF.

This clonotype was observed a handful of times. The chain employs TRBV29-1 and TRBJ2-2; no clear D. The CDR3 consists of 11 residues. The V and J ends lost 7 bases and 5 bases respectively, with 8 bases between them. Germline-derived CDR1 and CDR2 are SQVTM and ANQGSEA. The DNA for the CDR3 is TGCAGCGGCACAGAGACCGGGGAGCTGTTTTTT. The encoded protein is CSGTETGELFF.

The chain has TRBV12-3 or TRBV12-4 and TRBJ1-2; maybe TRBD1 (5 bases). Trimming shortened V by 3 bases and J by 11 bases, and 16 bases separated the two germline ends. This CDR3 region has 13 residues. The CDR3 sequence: CASSFPGLWAYTF. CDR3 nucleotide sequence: TGTGCCAGCAGTTTTCCGGGACTCTGGGCATACACCTTC.